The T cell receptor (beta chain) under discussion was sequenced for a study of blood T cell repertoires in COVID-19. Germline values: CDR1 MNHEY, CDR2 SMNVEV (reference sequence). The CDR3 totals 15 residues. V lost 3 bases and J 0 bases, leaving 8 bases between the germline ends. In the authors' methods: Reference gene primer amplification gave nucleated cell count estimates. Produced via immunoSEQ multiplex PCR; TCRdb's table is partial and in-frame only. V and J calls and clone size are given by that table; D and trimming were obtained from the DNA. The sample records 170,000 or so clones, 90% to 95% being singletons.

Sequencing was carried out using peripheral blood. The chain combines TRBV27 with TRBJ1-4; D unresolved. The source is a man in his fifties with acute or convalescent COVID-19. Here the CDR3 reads CASSFRSATNEKLFF. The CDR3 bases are TGTGCCAGCAGTTTTCGGAGCGCAACTAATGAAAAACTGTTTTTT.